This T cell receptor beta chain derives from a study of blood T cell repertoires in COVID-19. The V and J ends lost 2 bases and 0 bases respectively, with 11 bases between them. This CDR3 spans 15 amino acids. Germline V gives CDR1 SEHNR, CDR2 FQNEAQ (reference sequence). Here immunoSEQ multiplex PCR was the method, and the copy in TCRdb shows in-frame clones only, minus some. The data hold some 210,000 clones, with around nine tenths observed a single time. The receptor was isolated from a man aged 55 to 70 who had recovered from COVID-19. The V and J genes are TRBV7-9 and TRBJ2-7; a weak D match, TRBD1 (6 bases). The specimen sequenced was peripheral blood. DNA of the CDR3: TGTGCCAGCAGCTTAACCGGGACACACTCCTACGAGCAGTACTTC. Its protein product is CASSLTGTHSYEQYF. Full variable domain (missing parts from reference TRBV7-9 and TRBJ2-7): DTGVSQNPRHKITKRGQNVTFRCDPISEHNRLYWYRQTLGQGPEFLTYFQNEAQLEKSRLLSDRFSAERPKGSFSTLEIQRTEQGDSAMYLCASSLTGTHSYEQYFGPGTRLTVT.